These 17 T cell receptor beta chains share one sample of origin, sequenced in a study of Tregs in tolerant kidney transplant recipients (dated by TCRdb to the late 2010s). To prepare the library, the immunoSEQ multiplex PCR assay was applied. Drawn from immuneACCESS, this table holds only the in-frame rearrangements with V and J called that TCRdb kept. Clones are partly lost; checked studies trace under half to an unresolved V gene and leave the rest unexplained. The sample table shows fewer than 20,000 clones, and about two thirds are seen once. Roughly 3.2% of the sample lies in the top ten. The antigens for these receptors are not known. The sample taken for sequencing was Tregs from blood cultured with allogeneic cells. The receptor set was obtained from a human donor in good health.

CDR3 nucleotides: TGTGCCAGCAGCCAATATCTAGGCGTGGCGGGCTCCTACAATGAGCAGTTCTTC. As protein: CASSQYLGVAGSYNEQFF. The chain has TRBV14 and TRBJ2-1, with D tentatively TRBD2 (5 bases). Deletions cut 2 bases from V and 0 bases from J, with 17 bases between. The CDR3 totals 18 residues. Looked up from germline, CDR1 is SGHDN and CDR2 is FVKESK.

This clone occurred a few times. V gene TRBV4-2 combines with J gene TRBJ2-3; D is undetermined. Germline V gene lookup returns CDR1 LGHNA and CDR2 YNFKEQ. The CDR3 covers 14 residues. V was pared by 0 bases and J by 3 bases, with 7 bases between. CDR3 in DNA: TGTGCCAGCAGCCAAGAAGGCAGGACAGATACGCAGTATTTT. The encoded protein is CASSQEGRTDTQYF.

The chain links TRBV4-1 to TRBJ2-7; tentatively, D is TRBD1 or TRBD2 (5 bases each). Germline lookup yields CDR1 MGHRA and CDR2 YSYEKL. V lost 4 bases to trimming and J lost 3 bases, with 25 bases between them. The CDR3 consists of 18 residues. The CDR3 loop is CASSLLYAGREIIYEQYF. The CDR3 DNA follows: TGCGCCAGCAGCCTACTCTATGCGGGCAGGGAGATAATCTACGAGCAGTACTTC.

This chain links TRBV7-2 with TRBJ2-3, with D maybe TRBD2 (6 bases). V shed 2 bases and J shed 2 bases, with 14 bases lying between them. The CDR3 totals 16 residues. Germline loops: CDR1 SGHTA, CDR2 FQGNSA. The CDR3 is CASSLQAGSTTDTQYF. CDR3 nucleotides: TGTGCCAGCAGCTTACAGGCGGGGTCAACCACAGATACGCAGTATTTT.

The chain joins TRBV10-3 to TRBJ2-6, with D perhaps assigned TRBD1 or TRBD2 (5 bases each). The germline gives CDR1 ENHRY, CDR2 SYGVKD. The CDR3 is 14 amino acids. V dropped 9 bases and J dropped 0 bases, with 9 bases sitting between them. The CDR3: CAIGGSSGANVLTF. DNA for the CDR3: TGTGCCATTGGGGGTAGCTCTGGGGCCAACGTCCTGACTTTC.

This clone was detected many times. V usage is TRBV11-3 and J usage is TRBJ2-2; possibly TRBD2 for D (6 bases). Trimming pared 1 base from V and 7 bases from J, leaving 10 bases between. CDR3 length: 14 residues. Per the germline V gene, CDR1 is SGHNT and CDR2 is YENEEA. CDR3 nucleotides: TGTGCCAGCAGCTTAGGCGGGGTCGGCGGGGAGCTGTTTTTT. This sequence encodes CASSLGGVGGELFF.

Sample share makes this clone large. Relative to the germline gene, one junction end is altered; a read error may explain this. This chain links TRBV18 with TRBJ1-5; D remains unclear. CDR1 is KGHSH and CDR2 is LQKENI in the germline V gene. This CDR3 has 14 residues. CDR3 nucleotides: TGTGCCAGCTCCCCACAAGTGGGCAATCAGCCCCAGCATTTT. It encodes CASSPQVGNQPQHF.

CDR3 DNA: TGCAGCGTTGGGACAGGGGCGTTTTCAGAGACCCAGTACTTC. Translating it yields CSVGTGAFSETQYF. The genes are TRBV29-1 and TRBJ2-5; TRBD1 agrees at 9 bases. The CDR3 is 14 amino acids. Germline trimming cut 4 bases from V and 4 bases from J; bases unmatched to any gene: 7. From germline, CDR1 is SQVTM and CDR2 ANQGSEA.

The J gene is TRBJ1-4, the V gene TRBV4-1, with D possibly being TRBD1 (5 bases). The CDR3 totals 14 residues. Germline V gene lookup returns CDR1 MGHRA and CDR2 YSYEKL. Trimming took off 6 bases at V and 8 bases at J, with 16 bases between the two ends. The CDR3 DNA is TGCGCCAGCAGGAGCCCCCTCGGGGGAGAAAAACTGTTTTTT. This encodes CASRSPLGGEKLFF.

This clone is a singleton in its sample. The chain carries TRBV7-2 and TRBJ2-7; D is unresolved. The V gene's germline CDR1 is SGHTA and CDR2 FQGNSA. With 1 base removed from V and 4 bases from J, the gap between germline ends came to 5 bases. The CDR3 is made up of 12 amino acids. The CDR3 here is CASSLGAYEQYF. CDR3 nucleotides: TGTGCCAGCAGCTTAGGAGCGTACGAGCAGTACTTC.

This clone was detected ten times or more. The CDR3 sequence: CAWSSRSRTSGPQTQYF. The CDR3 DNA reads as TGTGCCTGGAGTTCTCGGAGTAGGACTAGCGGACCGCAGACGCAGTATTTT. The rearrangement links TRBV30 to TRBJ2-3, with 10 bases fitting TRBD2. The CDR3 contains 17 residues. Germline assignment: CDR1 GTSNPN and CDR2 SVGIG (reference sequence). The trim removed 2 bases at V and 9 bases at J, leaving 17 bases unmatched.

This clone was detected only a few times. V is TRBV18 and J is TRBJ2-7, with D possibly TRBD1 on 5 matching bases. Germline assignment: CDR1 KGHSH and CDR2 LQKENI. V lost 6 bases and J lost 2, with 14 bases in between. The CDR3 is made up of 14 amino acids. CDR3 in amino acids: CASSTQGGAYEQYF. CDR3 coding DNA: TGTGCCAGCTCTACCCAGGGCGGTGCCTACGAGCAGTACTTC.

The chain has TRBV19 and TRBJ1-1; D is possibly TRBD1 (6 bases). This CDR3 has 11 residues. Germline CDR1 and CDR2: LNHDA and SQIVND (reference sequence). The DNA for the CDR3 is TGTGCTGCGCGGGGGGCCACTGAAGCTTTCTTT. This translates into CAARGATEAFF.

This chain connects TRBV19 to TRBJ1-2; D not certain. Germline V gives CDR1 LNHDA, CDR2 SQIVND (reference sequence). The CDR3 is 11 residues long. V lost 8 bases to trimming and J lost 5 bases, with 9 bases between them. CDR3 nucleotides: TGTGCCAGTGAGGGATGGTATGGCTACACCTTC. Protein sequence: CASEGWYGYTF.

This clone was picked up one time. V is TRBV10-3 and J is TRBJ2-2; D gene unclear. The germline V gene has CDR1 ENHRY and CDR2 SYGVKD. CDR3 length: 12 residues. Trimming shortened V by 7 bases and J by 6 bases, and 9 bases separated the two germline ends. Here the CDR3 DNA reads TGTGCCATCAAGAAGGTTGCCGGGGAGCTGTTTTTT. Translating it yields CAIKKVAGELFF.

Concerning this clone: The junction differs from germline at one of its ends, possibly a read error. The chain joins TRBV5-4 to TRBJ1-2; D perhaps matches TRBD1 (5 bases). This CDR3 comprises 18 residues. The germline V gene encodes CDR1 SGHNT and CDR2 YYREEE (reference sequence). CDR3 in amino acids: CASSQDLRGSSGDYGYTF. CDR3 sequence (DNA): TGCGCCAGCAGCCAAGATCTCCGGGGCAGTTCTGGGGACTATGGCTACACCTTC.

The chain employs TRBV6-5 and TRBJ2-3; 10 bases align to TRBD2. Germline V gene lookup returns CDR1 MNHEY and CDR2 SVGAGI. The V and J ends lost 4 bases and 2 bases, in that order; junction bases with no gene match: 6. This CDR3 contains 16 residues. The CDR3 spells CASSSRTSGLTDTQYF. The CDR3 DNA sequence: TGTGCCAGCAGTTCCCGGACTAGCGGACTCACAGATACGCAGTATTTT.